Following are 27 T cell receptor beta chains from one sample sequenced in a study of T-cell reconstitution after alpha-beta-depleted transplantation in children. A library of TCRbeta sequences, prepared with unique molecular identifiers, was generated. MiXCR was run by TCRdb on the PCR reads, yielding one entry per CDR3 protein. Among hundreds of thousands of distinct CDR3 sequences, around 13% were seen once, and the ten largest hold 0.79%. This material consisted of PBMCs, taken before TCRalphabeta/CD19-depleted stem cell transplant. These TCRs come from a girl under 10 years old with congenital amegakaryocytic thrombocytopenia, due to receive a stem cell transplant.

This clonotype was recorded many times. This chain joins TRBV11-2 and TRBJ2-7; D is unresolved. The CDR3 contains 13 residues. The V end was cut by 1 base, the J end by 3 bases, with 7 bases between. Germline V CDR1 and CDR2: SGHAT, FQNNGV. The CDR3 spells CASSLAVNYEQYF. The CDR3 DNA reads as TGTGCCAGCAGCTTAGCCGTTAACTACGAGCAGTACTTC.

The sample holds many counts of this clonotype. The chain employs TRBV7-8 and TRBJ2-1; the D gene is possibly TRBD2 (5 bases). Germline V gene data show CDR1 as SGHVS and CDR2 as FQNEAQ. This CDR3 region has 12 residues. Trimming removed 3 bases from V and 10 bases from J, with 10 bases in between. The DNA for the CDR3 is TGTGCCAGCAGCTTGGGATGGAGGGAGCAGTTCTTC. Protein sequence: CASSLGWREQFF.

This clonotype was detected ten times or more. The V call is TRBV3-1, the J call TRBJ2-7; possible D gene TRBD2, 5 bases. The CDR3 is made up of 13 amino acids. Per germline, CDR1 LGHDT and CDR2 YNNKEL (reference sequence). Trimming cost V 1 base and J 7 bases, with 11 bases left between them. The CDR3 loop reads CASSQGRWEEQYF. DNA of the CDR3: TGTGCCAGCAGCCAAGGGCGGTGGGAGGAGCAGTACTTC.

In this sample, this clonotype turned up a few times. The chain has TRBV10-3 and TRBJ2-7; D call uncertain. Trimming shortened V by 2 bases and J by 1 base, and 9 bases separated the two germline ends. CDR1 ENHRY and CDR2 SYGVKD come from the germline V gene. The CDR3 length is 14 residues. CDR3 bases: TGTGCCATCAGTGAGGGACGGAAATCCTACGAGCAGTACTTC. Translation: CAISEGRKSYEQYF.

This clonotype has ten or more counts. The J gene is TRBJ2-3, the V gene TRBV20-1, with D possibly matching TRBD2 (5 bases). The CDR3 has 11 amino acids. V lost 6 bases and J 9 bases, leaving 13 bases between the germline ends. CDR1 is DFQATT and CDR2 is SNEGSKA in the germline V gene (reference sequence). CDR3 bases: TGCAGTGCCCCTTTGACGGGGACGCAGTATTTT. This codes for CSAPLTGTQYF.

This clonotype has at least ten counts. The V and J genes are TRBV6-6 and TRBJ2-1; 7 bases are shared with TRBD2. With 7 bases clipped from V and 9 bases from J, the junction kept 3 bases outside the gene matches. The CDR3 contains 11 residues. Germline V CDR1 and CDR2: MNHNY, SVGAGI (reference sequence). CDR3 loop: CASMRELEQFF. In DNA form, the CDR3 reads TGTGCCAGCATGCGGGAGCTTGAGCAGTTCTTC.

Ten or more counts support this clonotype. V gene TRBV12-3 or TRBV12-4 combines with J gene TRBJ1-5; TRBD1 matches at 9 bases. The CDR3 consists of 17 residues. Germline trimming cut 0 bases from V and 7 bases from J; bases unmatched to any gene: 10. The CDR3 region is CASSLAWTGVGDQPQHF. The CDR3 DNA follows: TGTGCCAGCAGTTTAGCCTGGACAGGGGTAGGTGACCAGCCCCAGCATTTT.

This chain links TRBV29-1 with TRBJ2-5; TRBD2 matches 7 bases. Losses at the gene ends were 7 bases for V and 5 bases for J; bases not matched to a gene: 16. The CDR3 spans 15 residues. From germline, CDR1 is SQVTM and CDR2 ANQGSEA. The CDR3 loop is CSAAVGAGMGETQYF. The CDR3 DNA reads as TGCAGCGCCGCGGTGGGAGCGGGAATGGGTGAGACCCAGTACTTC.

This clonotype was observed at least ten times. The chain recombines TRBV15 with TRBJ2-3; 12 bases match TRBD2. The V segment lost 6 bases and the J segment 4 bases; nucleotides outside the gene matches: 11. The germline V gene has CDR1 LNHNV and CDR2 YYDKDF (reference sequence). The CDR3 spans 17 residues. CDR3 DNA sequence: TGTGCCACCAGTTCTTGGGGCACTAGCGGGAGGCCAGATACGCAGTATTTT. The encoded protein is CATSSWGTSGRPDTQYF.

The gene calls are TRBV29-1 and TRBJ1-2; D may be TRBD1 (5 bases). The CDR3 is 13 residues long. The germline CDR1 and CDR2 sequences are SQVTM and ANQGSEA. V lost 7 bases to trimming and J lost 6 bases, with 18 bases between them. The CDR3: CSARQRLRDGYTF. DNA for the CDR3: TGCAGCGCCCGACAGCGGCTGAGAGATGGCTACACCTTC.

The chain carries TRBV6-5 and TRBJ2-7; a weak D match, TRBD1 (5 bases). The CDR3 sequence is 15 residues long. The germline gives CDR1 MNHEY, CDR2 SVGAGI. V was clipped by 3 bases and J by 3 bases, with 15 bases between them. As DNA, the CDR3 is TGTGCCAGCAGTTATTCCGCCGGCAGGGACTACGAGCAGTACTTC. Its translation: CASSYSAGRDYEQYF.

The chain is built from TRBV5-1 and TRBJ2-2, with D possibly being TRBD1 (6 bases). Per the germline V gene, CDR1 is SGHRS and CDR2 is YFSETQ. V was cut by 4 bases and J by 3 bases, with 19 bases left in between. This CDR3 comprises 17 residues. The DNA of the CDR3 is TGCGCCAGCAGCCCCCGCCCGACAGGAAGCGACACCGGGGAGCTGTTTTTT. Residues: CASSPRPTGSDTGELFF.

This clonotype was observed at least ten times. The V and J genes are TRBV12-3 or TRBV12-4 and TRBJ2-7, with D hard to call. Trimming stripped 3 bases from V and 2 bases from J, with 8 bases between. The length of the CDR3 is 13 residues. The CDR3 spells CASSFGQAYEQYF. As DNA, the CDR3 is TGTGCCAGCAGTTTCGGGCAAGCCTACGAGCAGTACTTC.

This clonotype came up many times. This chain joins TRBV20-1 and TRBJ2-5; 11 bases agree with TRBD2. Germline-derived CDR1 and CDR2 are DFQATT and SNEGSKA (reference sequence). Losses at the gene ends were 5 bases for V and 4 bases for J; bases not matched to a gene: 3. CDR3 length equals 13 residues. CDR3 loop: CSAFGLAGETQYF. The CDR3 nucleotides read TGCAGTGCTTTCGGACTAGCGGGAGAGACCCAGTACTTC.

The chain joins TRBV20-1 to TRBJ2-3; D remains ambiguous. Per the germline V gene, CDR1 is DFQATT and CDR2 is SNEGSKA (reference sequence). This CDR3 contains 12 residues. Trimming cost V 2 bases and J 6 bases, with 9 bases left between them. This chain's CDR3 is CSARPQGDTQYF. The DNA for the CDR3 is TGCAGTGCTAGACCTCAAGGGGATACGCAGTATTTT.

This clonotype was observed at least ten times. The J gene is TRBJ2-7, the V gene TRBV4-1, with no clear D. This CDR3 spans 13 amino acids. With 4 bases removed from V and 0 bases from J, the gap between germline ends came to 7 bases. Germline-derived CDR1 and CDR2 are MGHRA and YSYEKL. CDR3 sequence reads: CASSPDSSYEQYF. The CDR3, as DNA: TGCGCCAGCAGCCCTGATAGCTCCTACGAGCAGTACTTC.

This chain links TRBV10-2 with TRBJ2-5; a weak D match, TRBD1 (5 bases). Trimming took off 2 bases at V and 5 bases at J, with 15 bases between the two ends. This CDR3 has 15 amino acids. Germline V lookup: CDR1 WSHSY, CDR2 SAAADI. In nucleotides, the CDR3 is TGCGCCAGCAGTGAGGGGGCGTACGGCCGCGAGACCCAGTACTTC. Translating it yields CASSEGAYGRETQYF.

This clonotype has a count of ten or more. The chain is built from TRBV20-1 and TRBJ2-1; 7 bases line up with TRBD1. Trimming cost V 0 bases and J 3 bases; bases outside gene matches: 5. The CDR3 is 15 amino acids. Per the germline V gene, CDR1 is DFQATT and CDR2 is SNEGSKA (reference sequence). The CDR3 is CSARDFRDSYNEQFF. CDR3 nucleotide sequence: TGCAGTGCTAGAGATTTTCGGGACAGCTACAATGAGCAGTTCTTC.

This clonotype has at least ten counts. CDR3 loop: CSATREMVDTQYF. Written as DNA, the CDR3 is TGCAGTGCTACCCGGGAGATGGTAGATACGCAGTATTTT. The chain employs TRBV20-1 and TRBJ2-3, with D possibly being TRBD2 (6 bases). The V and J ends lost 4 bases and 5 bases respectively, with 13 bases between them. The germline V gene has CDR1 DFQATT and CDR2 SNEGSKA (reference sequence). The CDR3 has 13 amino acids.

This clonotype has a handful of counts. V and J are TRBV5-1 and TRBJ1-2; tentatively, D is TRBD1 (6 bases). The CDR3 is made up of 15 amino acids. Trimming took off 3 bases at V and 2 bases at J, with 14 bases between the two ends. CDR1 is SGHRS and CDR2 is YFSETQ in the germline V gene. The CDR3: CASSSGGAFNYGYTF. In nucleotides, the CDR3 is TGCGCCAGCAGCTCCGGGGGGGCTTTCAACTATGGCTACACCTTC.

This clonotype has at least ten counts. The chain joins TRBV20-1 to TRBJ2-3; D remains unclear. Looked up from germline, CDR1 is DFQATT and CDR2 is SNEGSKA (reference sequence). CDR3 size: 15 residues. The V gene lost 4 bases and the J gene lost 3 bases, with 17 bases spanning the gap. The CDR3 reads CSATIPRPFTDTQYF. In nucleotides, the CDR3 is TGCAGTGCTACAATCCCTCGGCCCTTTACAGATACGCAGTATTTT.

The CDR3 protein is CASGRTGRTDTQYF. CDR3 DNA sequence: TGTGCCAGCGGACGGACAGGACGCACAGATACGCAGTATTTT. The chain is built from TRBV7-8 and TRBJ2-3; 7 nucleotides agree with TRBD1. CDR3 length: 14 residues. J was trimmed by 1 base and V by 8 bases; bases with no gene match: 6. Germline V gene data show CDR1 as SGHVS and CDR2 as FQNEAQ.

V gene TRBV9 combines with J gene TRBJ2-1; D is tentatively TRBD1 or TRBD2 (5 bases each). CDR3 length: 15 residues. Germline assignment: CDR1 SGDLS and CDR2 YYNGEE. The V end lost 3 bases, the J end lost 8 bases, and 18 bases lay between the germline ends. The CDR3 here is CASSEGTAGFDEQFF. The DNA of the CDR3 is TGTGCCAGCAGCGAAGGGACGGCAGGCTTCGATGAGCAGTTCTTC.

This clonotype turned up a few times. The chain is built from TRBV19 and TRBJ1-1; a possible D gene is TRBD1 (5 bases). Germline V gene sequence: CDR1 LNHDA, CDR2 SQIVND (reference sequence). The CDR3 loop spans 17 amino acids. The V and J ends lost 7 bases and 0 bases respectively, with 21 bases between them. DNA of the CDR3: TGTGCCAGTACCTGGTCGTGGGACTTTATCATGAACACTGAAGCTTTCTTT. The encoded protein is CASTWSWDFIMNTEAFF. The full variable domain, its missing parts supplied by reference TRBV19 and TRBJ1-1, is DGGITQSPKYLFRKEGQNVTLSCEQNLNHDAMYWYRQDPGQGLRLIYYSQIVNDFQKGDIAEGYSVSREKKESFPLTVTSAQKNPTAFYLCASTWSWDFIMNTEAFFGQGTRLTVV.

In this sample, this clonotype turned up many times. The chain recombines TRBV24-1 with TRBJ2-1; no firm D call. With 0 bases removed from V and 1 base from J, the gap between germline ends came to 6 bases. From germline, CDR1 is KGHDR and CDR2 SFDVKD. The CDR3 extends over 15 amino acids. The CDR3 coding sequence is TGTGCCACCAGTGATTTGGGTTTATCCTACAATGAGCAGTTCTTC. Translating it yields CATSDLGLSYNEQFF.

This chain connects TRBV12-3 or TRBV12-4 to TRBJ2-3; D unclear. V was cut by 8 bases and J by 1 base, with 13 bases left in between. This CDR3 spans 14 amino acids. CDR3 DNA: TGTGCCAGCTGTTACGGATTAGGCACAGATACGCAGTATTTT. Amino acids: CASCYGLGTDTQYF.

In its sample, this clonotype was seen many times. The gene calls are TRBV5-1 and TRBJ1-1; D is possibly TRBD1 (6 bases). Germline V gives CDR1 SGHRS, CDR2 YFSETQ. The CDR3 contains 16 residues. V lost 0 bases and J lost 6, with 18 bases in between. The CDR3 spells CASSLGRHTGPAEAFF. CDR3 nucleotides: TGCGCCAGCAGCTTGGGTAGGCACACAGGGCCCGCTGAAGCTTTCTTT.